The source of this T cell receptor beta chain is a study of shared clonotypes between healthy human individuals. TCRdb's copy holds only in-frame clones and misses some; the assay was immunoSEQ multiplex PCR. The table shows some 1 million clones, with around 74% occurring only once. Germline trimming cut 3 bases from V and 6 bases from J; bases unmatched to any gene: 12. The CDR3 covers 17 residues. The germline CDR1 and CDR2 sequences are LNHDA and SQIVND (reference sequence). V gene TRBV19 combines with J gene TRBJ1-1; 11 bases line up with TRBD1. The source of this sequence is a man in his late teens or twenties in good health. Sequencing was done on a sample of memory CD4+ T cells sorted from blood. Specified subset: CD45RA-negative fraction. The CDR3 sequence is CASSMSGQGAPVAEAFF. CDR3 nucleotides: TGTGCCAGTAGTATGTCCGGACAGGGGGCCCCAGTTGCTGAAGCTTTCTTT. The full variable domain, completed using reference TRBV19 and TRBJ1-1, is DGGITQSPKYLFRKEGQNVTLSCEQNLNHDAMYWYRQDPGQGLRLIYYSQIVNDFQKGDIAEGYSVSREKKESFPLTVTSAQKNPTAFYLCASSMSGQGAPVAEAFFGQGTRLTVV.